The 24 T cell receptor beta chains in this list originate from one sample, sequenced in a study of blood T cells in healthy people across ages. Alongside a J-beta primer mix, a sample-barcoded 5' primer served in a second PCR lasting about 7 to 12 cycles. TCRdb passed the 5' RACE reads through MiXCR, listing each CDR3 protein once. Here the sample spans 850,000 or so distinct CDR3 sequences, around 28% being singletons. Sequencing used blood. These TCRs come from a woman older than 75 in good health.

This rearrangement joins TRBV12-3 or TRBV12-4 to TRBJ2-1; 7 bases line up with TRBD2. CDR3 length: 14 residues. Trimming removed 5 bases from V and 6 bases from J; junction bases left unmatched: 7. The CDR3 region is CASSPGGASNEQFF. The CDR3 DNA is TGTGCCAGCAGTCCGGGAGGAGCAAGCAATGAGCAGTTCTTC.

A few counts support this clonotype. The rearrangement uses TRBV5-1 and TRBJ1-4; D is uncertain. The ends were cut back, 0 bases at V and 5 bases at J, with 11 bases in the middle. The CDR3 has 15 residues. Germline V lookup: CDR1 SGHRS, CDR2 YFSETQ. Written as DNA, the CDR3 is TGCGCCAGCAGCTTGGTTTCAGGCCCGAATGAAAAACTGTTTTTT. This gives the protein CASSLVSGPNEKLFF.

This clonotype was detected many times. The chain combines TRBV2 with TRBJ2-3, with D possibly matching TRBD1 (6 bases). V was shortened by 1 base and J by 0 bases, with 11 bases between the two germline ends. CDR3 length equals 16 residues. Germline V gene sequence: CDR1 SNHLY, CDR2 FYNNEI. Here the CDR3 DNA reads TGTGCCAGCAGTGAAGAAGGGGGAACTAGCACAGATACGCAGTATTTT. Translated, it gives CASSEEGGTSTDTQYF.

As to this clonotype: One base away lies a much larger clone, so this may be a sequencing read error. The gene calls are TRBV6-2 or TRBV6-3 and TRBJ2-7; TRBD1 is a possible D gene (5 bases). The CDR3 totals 14 residues. Germline values: CDR1 MNHEY, CDR2 SVGEGT. CDR3 protein: CTSAPYKGSYEQYF. The CDR3 region has the DNA TGTACCAGCGCCCCCTATAAGGGGTCCTACGAGCAGTACTTC.

The V gene is TRBV7-2, the J gene TRBJ2-5, with 8 bases identical to TRBD2. Germline-derived CDR1 and CDR2 are SGHTA and FQGNSA. V lost 5 bases to trimming and J lost 11 bases; unmatched junction nucleotides: 10. The CDR3 runs 13 residues. CDR3 DNA sequence: TGTGCCAGCAGCAACACAGAAGCGGGAGAGCAGTACTTC. Translating it yields CASSNTEAGEQYF.

Remarks on this clonotype: A single base separates this from a much larger clone, so it may be a read error. The V and J genes are TRBV20-1 and TRBJ2-1; possibly TRBD1 for D (6 bases). The tail of the sequence fits TRBJ2-7 better, so the J call may be wrong. The germline CDR1 and CDR2 sequences are DFQATT and SNEGSKA (reference sequence). This CDR3 has 14 residues. CDR3 nucleotides: TGCAGTGCTAGTAGGACAGTCACCTACAATGAGCAGTACTTC. It codes for CSASRTVTYNEQYF.

Turning to this clonotype: This may arise from a read error, as a much more abundant clone is one base away. The chain carries TRBV14 and TRBJ1-6; D ambiguous. The V gene's germline CDR1 is SGHDN and CDR2 FVKESK. The CDR3 runs 14 residues. The CDR3 DNA reads as TGTGCCAGCAGCCAAGTGGCAGCTAATTCACCCCCCCACTTT. Protein product: CASSQVAANSPPHF.

The chain recombines TRBV5-1 with TRBJ2-5; D perhaps matches TRBD1 (5 bases). The J call may not be correct, given that the DNA end is closer to TRBJ2-7. Germline CDR1 is SGHRS and CDR2 is YFSETQ. The CDR3 loop spans 15 amino acids. The CDR3 loop reads CASSPRTRIVYEQYF. The CDR3 DNA reads TGCGCCAGCAGCCCAAGGACAAGGATCGTTTACGAGCAGTACTTC.

This clonotype was observed once. This chain connects TRBV11-2 to TRBJ2-4; TRBD2 matches at 9 bases. From germline, CDR1 is SGHAT and CDR2 FQNNGV. J gave up 13 bases and V 4 bases, and 17 bases lay outside the gene matches. This CDR3 has 16 amino acids. CDR3 bases: TGTGCCAGCAGCTCAGTGAATAGCGGGGGATACAATGAGCAGTACTTC. This sequence encodes CASSSVNSGGYNEQYF.

This clonotype has at least ten counts. The chain uses TRBV20-1 and TRBJ1-6; D gene unclear. Trimming removed 1 base from V and 7 bases from J, with 14 bases in between. This CDR3 is 15 amino acids long. Germline CDR1 reads DFQATT; CDR2 reads SNEGSKA (reference sequence). The CDR3: CSARGRETPNSPLHF. DNA for the CDR3: TGCAGTGCTAGAGGTCGAGAAACGCCCAATTCACCCCTCCACTTT.

This clonotype was picked up a small number of times. V and J are TRBV9 and TRBJ2-1; 8 bases match TRBD2. V lost 4 bases and J lost 8; bases outside the gene matches: 8. Per the germline V gene, CDR1 is SGDLS and CDR2 is YYNGEE. This CDR3 spans 14 amino acids. CDR3 residues: CASSPAGAEDEQFF. In DNA, the CDR3 is TGTGCCAGCAGCCCAGCGGGGGCTGAGGATGAGCAGTTCTTC.

This clonotype has at least ten counts. The chain combines TRBV6-2 or TRBV6-3 with TRBJ2-7; TRBD2 is a possible D gene (5 bases). Trimming cost V 5 bases and J 7 bases, with 18 bases left between them. CDR3 length equals 14 residues. Germline CDR1 reads MNHEY; CDR2 reads SVGEGT. CDR3 DNA: TGTGCCAGCAGTCGTCCGGGGAGAGCGCGGGAGCAGTACTTC. Residues: CASSRPGRAREQYF.

The gene calls are TRBV7-9 and TRBJ1-1, with D possibly matching TRBD1 (6 bases). Germline loops: CDR1 SEHNR, CDR2 FQNEAQ (reference sequence). Deletions cut 4 bases from V and 5 bases from J, with 11 bases between. The CDR3 spans 13 residues. This CDR3 is CASSYRQETEAFF. Here the CDR3 DNA reads TGTGCCAGCAGCTATCGACAGGAGACTGAAGCTTTCTTT.

The chain is built from TRBV6-2 or TRBV6-3 and TRBJ1-1; D possibly corresponds to TRBD1 (5 bases). Per germline, CDR1 MNHEY and CDR2 SVGEGT. V was shortened by 2 bases and J by 5 bases, with 18 bases between the two germline ends. CDR3 length equals 16 residues. CDR3 sequence (DNA): TGTGCCAGCAGTTACATGGGCGGGGCGGGGAAGACTGAAGCTTTCTTT. Residues: CASSYMGGAGKTEAFF.

This clonotype was recorded at least ten times. The gene calls are TRBV6-2 or TRBV6-3 and TRBJ2-1, with 7 nucleotides matching TRBD2. Germline loops: CDR1 MNHEY, CDR2 SVGEGT. The CDR3 covers 14 residues. Germline trimming cut 6 bases from V and 12 bases from J; bases unmatched to any gene: 14. CDR3 DNA: TGTGCCAGCAGCCACGGGGGGATCGTCCAGGGGCAGTTCTTC. This translates into CASSHGGIVQGQFF.

Of note for this clonotype: A clone one base away is much larger, so this may be a read error. The chain links TRBV4-3 to TRBJ2-7; 8 bases fit TRBD1. CDR1 and CDR2 (germline): LGHNA, YSLEER. This CDR3 has 15 amino acids. The V gene end was trimmed by 0 bases and the J gene end by 6 bases; junction bases not matched to a gene: 7. The CDR3 region has the DNA TGCGCCAGCAGCCAAGATGACAGGGGAATGTGCGAGCAGTACTTC. Translating it yields CASSQDDRGMCEQYF.

This clonotype was counted at least ten times. V usage is TRBV30 and J usage is TRBJ1-6, with 10 bases fitting TRBD1. The ends lost 1 base at V and 14 bases at J; junction bases unmatched: 11. Germline V gives CDR1 GTSNPN, CDR2 SVGIG (reference sequence). This CDR3 comprises 15 residues. CDR3 region: CAWSGGQGGPSALHF. The DNA for the CDR3 is TGTGCCTGGAGTGGCGGACAGGGGGGACCCTCGGCCCTCCACTTT.

Worth noting for this clonotype: The junction and the germline gene differ at one end; a read error may be behind it. V usage is TRBV5-1 and J usage is TRBJ2-7, with 8 bases identical to TRBD2. The CDR3 consists of 17 residues. The germline CDR1 and CDR2 sequences are SGHRS and YFSETQ. The CDR3 is CASSLIPQRGPAYGQYF. CDR3 nucleotides: TGCGCCAGCAGCTTGATTCCTCAGCGGGGGCCTGCCTACGGGCAGTACTTC.

V is TRBV5-1 and J is TRBJ1-2; 8 bases line up with TRBD1. Germline V gene data show CDR1 as SGHRS and CDR2 as YFSETQ. J was trimmed by 4 bases and V by 4 bases; bases with no gene match: 9. The CDR3 is 15 residues long. The CDR3: CASSKTGGGIYGYTF. CDR3 nucleotides: TGCGCCAGCAGCAAAACAGGGGGTGGAATCTATGGCTACACCTTC.

At least ten counts were recorded for this clonotype. This sequence joins TRBV21-1 and TRBJ2-4; the D call TRBD1 from the table was never checked on the DNA. TRBV21-1 is flagged as a pseudogene. This CDR3 has 16 amino acids. CDR3 residues: CASSKSSGTGRNIQYF. CDR3 nucleotide sequence: TGTGCCAGCAGCAAAAGTAGCGGGACAGGGCGGAACATTCAGTACTTC.

CDR3: CASTRDSSDTQYF. The CDR3 DNA sequence: TGTGCCAGCACCCGTGATAGCTCAGATACGCAGTATTTT. This chain joins TRBV6-2 or TRBV6-3 and TRBJ2-3; D gene ambiguous. The CDR3 loop spans 13 amino acids. The germline V gene has CDR1 MNHEY and CDR2 SVGEGT. V was clipped by 7 bases and J by 4 bases, with 12 bases between them.

The sample holds many counts of this clonotype. The chain carries TRBV12-3 or TRBV12-4 and TRBJ1-2, with D unclear. Trimming left V 4 bases short and J 8 bases short, with 8 bases between. The CDR3 consists of 11 residues. The CDR3 spells CASSSVEGYTF. In DNA, the CDR3 is TGTGCCAGCAGTTCAGTGGAGGGCTACACCTTC.

A note on this clonotype: A junction boundary mismatches the germline segment, possibly from a read error. The chain employs TRBV27 and TRBJ1-2, with D unresolved. CDR1 and CDR2 (germline): MNHEY, SMNVEV (reference sequence). This CDR3 has 13 residues. CDR3 loop: CASRLSWQYGYTF. The CDR3 nucleotides are TGTGCCAGCAGGTTATCGTGGCAGTATGGCTACACCTTC.

Concerning this clonotype: A clone one base away is much larger, so this may be a read error. V and J are TRBV28 and TRBJ2-7; TRBD2 agrees at 7 bases. The germline gives CDR1 MDHEN, CDR2 SYDVKM. The CDR3 is 17 amino acids. The CDR3 spells CTSTLLGGVRTIYEQYF. CDR3 coding DNA: TGTACCAGCACCCTTCTGGGGGGGGTAAGGACTATCTACGAGCAGTACTTC.